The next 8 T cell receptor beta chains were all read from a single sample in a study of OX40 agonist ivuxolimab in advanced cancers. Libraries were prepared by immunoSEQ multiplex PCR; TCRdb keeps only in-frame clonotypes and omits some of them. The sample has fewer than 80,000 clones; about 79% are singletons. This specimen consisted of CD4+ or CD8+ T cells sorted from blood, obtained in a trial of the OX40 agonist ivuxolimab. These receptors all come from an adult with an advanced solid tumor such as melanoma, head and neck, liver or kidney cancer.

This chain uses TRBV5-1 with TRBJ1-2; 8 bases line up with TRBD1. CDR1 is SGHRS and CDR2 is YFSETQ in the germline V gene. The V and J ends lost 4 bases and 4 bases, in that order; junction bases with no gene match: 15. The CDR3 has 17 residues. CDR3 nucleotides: TGCGCCAGCAGCGGTGGTTTGGGCACAGGGGGTAGCTATGGCTACACCTTC. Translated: CASSGGLGTGGSYGYTF.

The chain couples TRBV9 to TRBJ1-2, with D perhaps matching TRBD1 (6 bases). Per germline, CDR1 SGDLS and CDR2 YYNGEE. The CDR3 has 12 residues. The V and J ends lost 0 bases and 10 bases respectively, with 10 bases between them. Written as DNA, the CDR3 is TGTGCCAGCAGCGTAGTCAGGGGTTTCTACACCTTC. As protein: CASSVVRGFYTF.

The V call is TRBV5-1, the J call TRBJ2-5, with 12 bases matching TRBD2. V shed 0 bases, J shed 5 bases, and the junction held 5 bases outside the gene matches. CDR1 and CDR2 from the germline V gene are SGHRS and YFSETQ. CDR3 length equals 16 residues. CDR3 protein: CASSLGLAGVRETQYF. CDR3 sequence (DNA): TGCGCCAGCAGCTTGGGACTAGCGGGGGTGAGGGAGACCCAGTACTTC.

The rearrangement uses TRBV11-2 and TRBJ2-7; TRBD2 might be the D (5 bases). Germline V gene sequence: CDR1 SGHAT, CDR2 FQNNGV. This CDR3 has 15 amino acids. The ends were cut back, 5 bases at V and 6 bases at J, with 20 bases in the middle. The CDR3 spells CASSPIGVERAEQYF. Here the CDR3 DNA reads TGTGCCAGCAGCCCAATCGGGGTGGAGAGGGCCGAGCAGTACTTC.

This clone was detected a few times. The CDR3 DNA follows: TGTGCCAGCAGCACGGCGGGGCATGGCTACACCTTC. This sequence encodes CASSTAGHGYTF. J is TRBJ1-2 and V is TRBV28, with D maybe TRBD1 (5 bases). Germline values: CDR1 MDHEN, CDR2 SYDVKM. V was cut by 6 bases and J by 6 bases, with 11 bases left in between. This CDR3 is 12 amino acids long.

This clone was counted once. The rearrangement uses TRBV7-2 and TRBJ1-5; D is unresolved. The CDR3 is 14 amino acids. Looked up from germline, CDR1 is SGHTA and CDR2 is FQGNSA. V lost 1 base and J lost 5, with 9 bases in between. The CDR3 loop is CASSLVGVDQPQHF. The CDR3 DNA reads TGTGCCAGCAGCTTAGTAGGAGTCGATCAGCCCCAGCATTTT.

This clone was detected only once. For the CDR3, the DNA is TGTGCCAGCAGCCCCCGCCCCACAGATACGCAGTATTTT. The encoded protein is CASSPRPTDTQYF. The chain couples TRBV7-6 to TRBJ2-3; unclear D gene. Trimming removed 5 bases at V and 2 bases at J, with 8 bases between. CDR1 is SGHVS and CDR2 is FNYEAQ in the germline V gene. The CDR3 is made up of 13 amino acids.

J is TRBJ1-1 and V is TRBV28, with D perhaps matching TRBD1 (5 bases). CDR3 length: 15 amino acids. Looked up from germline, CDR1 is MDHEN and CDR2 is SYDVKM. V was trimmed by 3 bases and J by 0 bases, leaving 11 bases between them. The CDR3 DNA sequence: TGTGCCAGCAGTTTTGGGGGGACCATGAACACTGAAGCTTTCTTT. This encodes CASSFGGTMNTEAFF. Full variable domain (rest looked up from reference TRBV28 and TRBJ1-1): DVKVTQSSRYLVKRTGEKVFLECVQDMDHENMFWYRQDPGLGLRLIYFSYDVKMKEKGDIPEGYSVSREKKERFSLILESASTNQTSMYLCASSFGGTMNTEAFFGQGTRLTVV.